This T cell receptor beta chain was recovered during a study of blood T cell repertoires in COVID-19. For the study at large: From the United States, Italy and Spain came samples of acute and convalescent COVID-19.

Authors' methods: Nucleated cell number was recorded as an estimate derived from reference gene primer amplification. TCRdb's copy holds only in-frame clones and misses some; the assay was immunoSEQ multiplex PCR. Clonal size and the V and J genes are those of that table, whereas D and trimming came from the DNA. The table shows about 70,000 clones, with 70% to 80% occurring only once. This clone was detected many times. V lost 3 bases and J lost 10; bases outside the gene matches: 7. This CDR3 spans 14 amino acids. Germline-derived CDR1 and CDR2 are MDHEN and SYDVKM. Sequencing was carried out using peripheral blood. The sequence came from a man between 65 and 85 years old with acute or convalescent COVID-19. The rearrangement uses TRBV28 and TRBJ1-1, with 11 bases lining up with TRBD1. The CDR3 loop reads CASSFPGQGAAAFF. The CDR3 coding sequence is TGTGCCAGCAGTTTCCCCGGACAGGGGGCCGCAGCTTTCTTT.